This T cell receptor beta chain was profiled in a study of blood T cell repertoires in COVID-19. Overall study: Sources were T cells, B-cell-depleted T cells, or PBMCs; the material itself was cDNA or gDNA.

Sequenced by immunoSEQ multiplex PCR; TCRdb stores in-frame clones only, minus some. The repertoire includes nearly 300,000 clones, approximately 90% of them detected once, and 6.9% sits in the top ten. The length of the CDR3 is 15 residues. Trimming took off 0 bases at V and 4 bases at J, with 10 bases between the two ends. Per germline, CDR1 LGHNA and CDR2 YNFKEQ. The chain joins TRBV4-2 to TRBJ1-5, with D maybe TRBD1 (5 bases). Sequences were obtained from peripheral blood. The receptor's source is a woman in her twenties or thirties who had recovered from COVID-19. The CDR3 DNA is TGTGCCAGCAGCCAAGAGCGGGGACGGAATCAGCCCCAGCATTTT. Translating gives CASSQERGRNQPQHF.